Reported below is one T cell receptor beta chain. What it binds is unknown. The data were obtained in a study of T cell responses to AZD1222 COVID-19 vaccine. Study findings and constraints: Repertoire collection took place solely once the T cell response had peaked.

Only in-frame clones appear in the TCRdb table, and some are missing; sequencing was by immunoSEQ multiplex PCR. Of fewer than 110,000 clones listed, under 95% were seen once; the top ten hold around 5.9%. Trimming pared 8 bases from V and 0 bases from J, leaving 13 bases between. The germline V gene has CDR1 MDHEN and CDR2 SYDVKM. CDR3 length: 14 amino acids. This TCR came from an adult who received the AZD1222 COVID-19 vaccine. The V gene is TRBV28, the J gene TRBJ1-1; D is ambiguous. This sample comprised peripheral blood, obtained 28 days after the second AZD1222 dose. CDR3 nucleotide sequence: TGTGCCAGCGCTTGGGCAGGAGTGAACACTGAAGCTTTCTTT. Protein sequence: CASAWAGVNTEAFF.